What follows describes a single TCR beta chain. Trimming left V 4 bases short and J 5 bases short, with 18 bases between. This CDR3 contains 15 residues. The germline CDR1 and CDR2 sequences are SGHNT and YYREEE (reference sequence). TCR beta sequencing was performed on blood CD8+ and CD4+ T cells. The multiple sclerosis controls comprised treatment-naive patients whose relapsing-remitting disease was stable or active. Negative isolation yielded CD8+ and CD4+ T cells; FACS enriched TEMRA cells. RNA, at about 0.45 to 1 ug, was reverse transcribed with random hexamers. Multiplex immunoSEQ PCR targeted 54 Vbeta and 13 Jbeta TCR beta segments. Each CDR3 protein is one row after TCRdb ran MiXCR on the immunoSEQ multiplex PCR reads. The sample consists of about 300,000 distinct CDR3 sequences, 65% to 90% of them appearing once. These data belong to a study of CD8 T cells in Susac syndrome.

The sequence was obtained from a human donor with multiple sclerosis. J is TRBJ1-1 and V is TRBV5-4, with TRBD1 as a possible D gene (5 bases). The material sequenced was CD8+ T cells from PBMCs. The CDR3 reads CASSPGSMGPTEAFF. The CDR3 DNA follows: TGTGCCAGCAGCCCTGGGTCCATGGGGCCAACTGAAGCTTTCTTT. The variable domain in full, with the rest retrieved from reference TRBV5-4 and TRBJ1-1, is ETGVTQSPTHLIKTRGQQVTLRCSSQSGHNTVSWYQQALGQGPQFIFQYYREEENGRGNFPPRFSGLQFPNYSSELNVNALELDDSALYLCASSPGSMGPTEAFFGQGTRLTVV.